The entry below gives a single T cell receptor (beta chain) sequence along with its context. This entry belongs to a study of shared clonotypes between healthy human individuals. V was clipped by 1 base and J by 5 bases; unmatched bases: 9. The CDR3 extends over 17 amino acids. Per the germline V gene, CDR1 is SGHVS and CDR2 is FQNEAQ. Naive CD8 populations comprised CD45RO-negative cells positively selected for CCR7, excluding terminally differentiated effector memory CD45RA+ cells. Sequenced by immunoSEQ multiplex PCR; TCRdb stores in-frame clones only, minus some. This table has about 2,200,000 clones, about 92% appearing once.

The chain couples TRBV7-8 to TRBJ2-2; 8 bases match TRBD1. This receptor was taken from a man aged 18 to 29 in good health. Some clones in this sample may be carry-over from other donors' samples. The specimen was naive CD8+ T cells from PBMCs. The CDR3 bases are TGTGCCAGCAGCTTAGGGGCAGGGGGCCGAGGTACCGGGGAGCTGTTTTTT. Translated, it gives CASSLGAGGRGTGELFF.